The present TCR beta chain was sequenced within a study of CD8 T cells in ankylosing spondylitis. Whole-study results and caveats: CD8+ cells made up the disease-linked clones, which were relatively rare in peripheral blood. For ankylosing spondylitis blood, a TCR beta motif of 7 or 8 highly homologous variants appeared characteristic.

Many counts were recorded for this clonotype. Its antigen is unidentified. Using quantitative 5'-RACE with molecular barcodes, the authors made TCR beta libraries. TCRdb re-derived calls from the 5' RACE reads in MiXCR, one entry per CDR3 protein. The repertoire holds over 110,000 distinct CDR3 sequences, with roughly 8.3% as singletons. The CDR3 spans 17 residues. The J segment lost 2 bases and the V segment lost 1 base, leaving 7 bases of the junction unmatched. Per the germline V gene, CDR1 is LNHNV and CDR2 is YYDKDF (reference sequence). The V and J genes are TRBV15 and TRBJ2-5; 10 bases fit TRBD1. Sequenced sample: synovial fluid, either unsorted or a sorted T cell fraction (not recorded which). This TCR came from a male donor with ankylosing spondylitis. This CDR3 is CATSRGQGAISQETQYF. Written as DNA, the CDR3 is TGTGCCACCAGCAGAGGACAGGGGGCTATATCTCAAGAGACCCAGTACTTC. Full variable domain (missing parts from reference TRBV15 and TRBJ2-5): DAMVIQNPRYQVTQFGKPVTLSCSQTLNHNVMYWYQQKSSQAPKLLFHYYDKDFNNEADTPDNFQSRRPNTSFCFLDIRSPGLGDTAMYLCATSRGQGAISQETQYFGPGTRLLVL.